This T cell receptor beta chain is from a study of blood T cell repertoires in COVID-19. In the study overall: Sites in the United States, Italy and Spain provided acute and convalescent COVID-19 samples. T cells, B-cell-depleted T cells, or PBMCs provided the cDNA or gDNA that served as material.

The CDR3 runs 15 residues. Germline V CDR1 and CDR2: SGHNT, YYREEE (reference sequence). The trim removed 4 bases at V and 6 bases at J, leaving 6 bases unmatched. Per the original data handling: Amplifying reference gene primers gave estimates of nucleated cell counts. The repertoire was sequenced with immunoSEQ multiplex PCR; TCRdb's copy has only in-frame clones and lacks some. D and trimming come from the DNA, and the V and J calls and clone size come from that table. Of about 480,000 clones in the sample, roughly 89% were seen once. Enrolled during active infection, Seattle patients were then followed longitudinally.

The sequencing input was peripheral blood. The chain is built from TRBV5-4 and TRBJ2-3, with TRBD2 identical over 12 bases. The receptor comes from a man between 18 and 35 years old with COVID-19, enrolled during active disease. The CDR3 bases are TGTGCCAGCAGCCTTAGACTAGCGGGAGCCGATACGCAGTATTTT. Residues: CASSLRLAGADTQYF.